This T cell receptor beta chain was obtained from a study of cytomegalovirus exposure and HLA in healthy donors. Study-level background: Earlier work reported around 110 million unique TCR beta sequences from about 180 million T cells.

Study-wide points: TRBV6-2, TRBV6-3 and other indistinguishable V segments were excluded. A later analysis linked a missense DCLRE1C variant to TCR beta V- and J-gene trimming. A list of approximately 150 TCR beta chains associated with cytomegalovirus was given.

On this clone itself: The target antigen is unknown.

This CDR3 contains 15 residues. The V segment lost 3 bases and the J segment 5 bases; nucleotides outside the gene matches: 8. CDR1 is SGHRS, CDR2 YFSETQ, per germline. PCR primers comprised 60 Vbeta and 13 Jbeta primers. Method: immunoSEQ multiplex PCR; TCRdb's copy keeps in-frame clones and lacks some. The sample consists of about 120,000 clones, approximately 84% of them appearing once. V gene TRBV5-1 combines with J gene TRBJ1-1, with TRBD1 identical over 9 bases. Sequenced input: PBMCs. The TCR originated in a man between 45 and 60 years old in good health and CMV-seronegative. Written as DNA, the CDR3 is TGCGCCAGCAGCTCCTCGAGGACAGGGGCAACTGAAGCTTTCTTT. It yields the protein CASSSSRTGATEAFF.